This T cell receptor beta chain was captured by sequencing in a study of identical twins. CDR1 and CDR2 from the germline V gene are SGHAT and FQNNGV. Trimming removed 7 bases from V and 0 bases from J; junction bases left unmatched: 16. The CDR3 spans 20 residues. This clonotype was seen only a few times. No antigen is known for it. Template switching, a step in the protocol, added a universal primer site, and cDNA carried unique molecular identifiers. Using its own MiXCR run on the 5' RACE reads, TCRdb lists one record per CDR3 protein. Of more than 1.5 million distinct CDR3 sequences listed, roughly 35% are singletons. Points from the study as a whole: Abundant beta clonotypes from cord blood had fewer insertions, unlike memory repertoires, which showed none. Twin pairs had excess sharing that was weaker in beta out-of-frame sequences.

Sequencing used cord blood. The J gene is TRBJ2-1, the V gene TRBV11-2; 12 bases are a match to TRBD2. This TCR derives from a newborn girl in good health. CDR3 sequence: CASIERLGLAGLSSYNEQFF. CDR3 nucleotide sequence: TGTGCCAGCATCGAAAGGTTGGGACTAGCGGGCCTAAGCTCCTACAATGAGCAGTTCTTC.